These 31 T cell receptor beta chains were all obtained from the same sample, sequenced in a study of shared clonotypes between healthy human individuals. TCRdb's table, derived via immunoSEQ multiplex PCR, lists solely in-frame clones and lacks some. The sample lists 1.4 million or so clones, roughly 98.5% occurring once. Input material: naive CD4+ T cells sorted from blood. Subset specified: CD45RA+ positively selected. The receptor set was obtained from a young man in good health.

The CDR3 region is CASNQPQHF. In nucleotides, the CDR3 is TGTGCCAGCAATCAGCCCCAGCATTTT. V is TRBV27 and J is TRBJ1-5; no reliable D call. V was trimmed by 7 bases and J by 5 bases, leaving 0 bases between them. This CDR3 is 9 amino acids long. From germline, CDR1 is MNHEY and CDR2 SMNVEV (reference sequence).

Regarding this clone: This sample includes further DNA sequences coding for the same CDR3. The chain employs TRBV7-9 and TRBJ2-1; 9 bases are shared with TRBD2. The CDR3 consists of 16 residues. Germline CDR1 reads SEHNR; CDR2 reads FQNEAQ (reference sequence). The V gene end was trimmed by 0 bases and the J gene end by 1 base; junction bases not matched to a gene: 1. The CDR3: CASSLAAGGSYNEQFF. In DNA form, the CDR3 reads TGTGCCAGCAGCTTAGCGGCGGGAGGGTCCTACAATGAGCAGTTCTTC.

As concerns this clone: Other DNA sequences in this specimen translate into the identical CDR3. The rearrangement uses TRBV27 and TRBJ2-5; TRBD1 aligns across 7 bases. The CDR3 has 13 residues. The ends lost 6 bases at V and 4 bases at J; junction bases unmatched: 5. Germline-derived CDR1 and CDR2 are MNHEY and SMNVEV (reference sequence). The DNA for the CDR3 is TGTGCCAGCAGGCGGACAGGAGTAGAGACCCAGTACTTC. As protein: CASRRTGVETQYF.

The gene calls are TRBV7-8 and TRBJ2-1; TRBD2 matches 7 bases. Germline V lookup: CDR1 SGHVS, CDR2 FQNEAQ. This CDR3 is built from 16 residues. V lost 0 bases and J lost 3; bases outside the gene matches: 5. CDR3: CASSLALASGYNEQFF. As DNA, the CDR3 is TGTGCCAGCAGCTTAGCCCTGGCTAGCGGCTACAATGAGCAGTTCTTC.

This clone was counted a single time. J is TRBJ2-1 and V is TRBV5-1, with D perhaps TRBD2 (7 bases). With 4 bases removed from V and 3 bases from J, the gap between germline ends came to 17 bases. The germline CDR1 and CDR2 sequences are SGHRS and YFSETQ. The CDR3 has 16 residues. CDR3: CASSPSGGGLYNEQFF. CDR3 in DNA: TGCGCCAGCAGCCCAAGTGGGGGGGGGCTCTACAATGAGCAGTTCTTC. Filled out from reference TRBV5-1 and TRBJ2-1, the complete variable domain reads KAGVTQTPRYLIKTRGQQVTLSCSPISGHRSVSWYQQTPGQGLQFLFEYFSETQRNKGNFPGRFSGRQFSNSRSEMNVSTLELGDSALYLCASSPSGGGLYNEQFFGPGTRLTVL.

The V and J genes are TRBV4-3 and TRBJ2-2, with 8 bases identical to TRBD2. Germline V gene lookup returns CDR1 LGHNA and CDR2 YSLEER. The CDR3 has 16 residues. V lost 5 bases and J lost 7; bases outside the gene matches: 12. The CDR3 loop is CASSSPSGSIGGELFF. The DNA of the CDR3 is TGCGCCAGCAGCTCCCCGAGCGGGAGTATCGGCGGGGAGCTGTTTTTT.

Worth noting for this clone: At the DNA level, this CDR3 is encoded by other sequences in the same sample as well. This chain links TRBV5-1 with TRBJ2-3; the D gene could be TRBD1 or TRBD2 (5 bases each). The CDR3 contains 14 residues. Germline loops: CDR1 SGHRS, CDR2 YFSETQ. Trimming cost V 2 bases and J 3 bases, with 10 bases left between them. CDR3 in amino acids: CASSLGTGTDTQYF. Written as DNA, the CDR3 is TGCGCCAGCAGCTTAGGGACGGGAACAGATACGCAGTATTTT.

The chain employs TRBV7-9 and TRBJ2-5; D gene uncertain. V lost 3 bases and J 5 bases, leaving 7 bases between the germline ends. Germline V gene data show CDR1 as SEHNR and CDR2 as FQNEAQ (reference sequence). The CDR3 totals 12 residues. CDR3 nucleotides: TGTGCCAGCAGCTTGAGATTGGAGACCCAGTACTTC. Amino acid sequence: CASSLRLETQYF.

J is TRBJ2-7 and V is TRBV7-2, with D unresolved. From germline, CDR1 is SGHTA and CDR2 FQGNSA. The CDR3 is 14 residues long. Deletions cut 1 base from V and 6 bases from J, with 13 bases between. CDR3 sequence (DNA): TGTGCCAGCAGCTTAGAAGGTAGTCGTCCCGAGCAGTACTTC. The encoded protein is CASSLEGSRPEQYF.

This CDR3 reads CASRAGTGTDTQYF. The CDR3, as DNA: TGTGCCAGTAGAGCCGGGACGGGCACAGATACGCAGTATTTT. The chain uses TRBV19 and TRBJ2-3, with D perhaps assigned TRBD1 or TRBD2 (5 bases each). Looked up from germline, CDR1 is LNHDA and CDR2 is SQIVND (reference sequence). V lost 6 bases to trimming and J lost 1 base, with 11 bases between them. This CDR3 has 14 residues. Complete variable domain (other parts from reference TRBV19 and TRBJ2-3): DGGITQSPKYLFRKEGQNVTLSCEQNLNHDAMYWYRQDPGQGLRLIYYSQIVNDFQKGDIAEGYSVSREKKESFPLTVTSAQKNPTAFYLCASRAGTGTDTQYFGPGTRLTVL.

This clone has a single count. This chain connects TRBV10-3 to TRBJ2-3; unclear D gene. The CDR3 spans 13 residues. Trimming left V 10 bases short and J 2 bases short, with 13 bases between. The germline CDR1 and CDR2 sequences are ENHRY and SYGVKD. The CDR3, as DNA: TGTGCCACGAACGTAGAGTTCACAGATACGCAGTATTTT. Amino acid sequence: CATNVEFTDTQYF.

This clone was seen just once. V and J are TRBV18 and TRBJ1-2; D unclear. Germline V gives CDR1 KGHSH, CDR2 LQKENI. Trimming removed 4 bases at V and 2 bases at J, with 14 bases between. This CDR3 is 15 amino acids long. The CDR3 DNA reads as TGTGCCAGCTCACAACTCAACAGCTTAAACTATGGCTACACCTTC. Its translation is CASSQLNSLNYGYTF.

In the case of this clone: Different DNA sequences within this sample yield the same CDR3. The CDR3, as DNA: TGTGCCAGCAGTTACAGGGGAGATCAGCCCCAGCATTTT. It translates to CASSYRGDQPQHF. This rearrangement joins TRBV6-5 to TRBJ1-5, with D perhaps matching TRBD1 (5 bases). The CDR3 is 13 residues long. Germline assignment: CDR1 MNHEY and CDR2 SVGAGI. V lost 2 bases and J 5 bases, leaving 7 bases between the germline ends.

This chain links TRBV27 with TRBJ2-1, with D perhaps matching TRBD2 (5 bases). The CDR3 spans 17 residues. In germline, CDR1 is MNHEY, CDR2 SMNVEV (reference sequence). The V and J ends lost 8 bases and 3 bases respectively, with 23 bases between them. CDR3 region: CASGTRALPINYNEQFF. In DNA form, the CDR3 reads TGTGCCAGCGGCACTAGAGCCCTTCCAATAAACTACAATGAGCAGTTCTTC.

CDR3 in DNA: TGTGCCAGCAGCTTGGAAGGGCCCACCTACGAGCAGTACTTC. Its protein is CASSLEGPTYEQYF. The rearrangement uses TRBV5-5 and TRBJ2-7; D is undetermined. Looked up from germline, CDR1 is SGHKS and CDR2 is YYEKEE (reference sequence). There are 14 residues in the CDR3. V was shortened by 0 bases and J by 2 bases, with 9 bases between the two germline ends.

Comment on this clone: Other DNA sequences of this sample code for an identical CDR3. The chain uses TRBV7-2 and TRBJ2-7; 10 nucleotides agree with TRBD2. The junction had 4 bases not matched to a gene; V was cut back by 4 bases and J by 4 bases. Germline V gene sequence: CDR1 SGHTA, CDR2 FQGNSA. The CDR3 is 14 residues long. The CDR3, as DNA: TGTGCCAGCAGCTCAACTAGCGGGACTTACGAGCAGTACTTC. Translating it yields CASSSTSGTYEQYF.

In DNA, the CDR3 is TGTGCCAGCAGCTTGGCCCTTGAGGGGGCTGACTATGGCTACACCTTC. This codes for CASSLALEGADYGYTF. This chain uses TRBV5-4 with TRBJ1-2; 7 nucleotides align to TRBD1. V was pared by 0 bases and J by 3 bases, with 8 bases of the junction left unmatched. This CDR3 contains 16 residues. The germline V gene encodes CDR1 SGHNT and CDR2 YYREEE (reference sequence).

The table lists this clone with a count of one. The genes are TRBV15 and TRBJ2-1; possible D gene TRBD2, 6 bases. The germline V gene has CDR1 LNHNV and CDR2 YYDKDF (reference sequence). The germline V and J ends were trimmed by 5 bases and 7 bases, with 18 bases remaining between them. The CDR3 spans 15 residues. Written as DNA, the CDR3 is TGTGCCACCAGCCCCGGGGAATCGGAGGGGAATGAGCAGTTCTTC. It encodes CATSPGESEGNEQFF. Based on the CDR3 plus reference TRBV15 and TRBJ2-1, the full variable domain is DAMVIQNPRYQVTQFGKPVTLSCSQTLNHNVMYWYQQKSSQAPKLLFHYYDKDFNNEADTPDNFQSRRPNTSFCFLDIRSPGLGDTAMYLCATSPGESEGNEQFFGPGTRLTVL.

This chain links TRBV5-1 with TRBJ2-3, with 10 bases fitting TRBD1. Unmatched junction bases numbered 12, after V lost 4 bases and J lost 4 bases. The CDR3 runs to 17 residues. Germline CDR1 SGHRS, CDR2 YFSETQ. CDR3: CASSPPIMDRGADTQYF. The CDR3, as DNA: TGCGCCAGCAGCCCACCAATAATGGACAGGGGGGCAGATACGCAGTATTTT.

The CDR3 nucleotides are TGTGCCAGCAGTTTATCGAGGTGGGAGCGGCAGAACACTGAAGCTTTCTTT. Protein product: CASSLSRWERQNTEAFF. The chain links TRBV27 to TRBJ1-1; D gene unclear. There are 17 residues in the CDR3. The ends were cut back, 0 bases at V and 1 base at J, with 15 bases in the middle. The V gene's germline CDR1 is MNHEY and CDR2 SMNVEV (reference sequence).

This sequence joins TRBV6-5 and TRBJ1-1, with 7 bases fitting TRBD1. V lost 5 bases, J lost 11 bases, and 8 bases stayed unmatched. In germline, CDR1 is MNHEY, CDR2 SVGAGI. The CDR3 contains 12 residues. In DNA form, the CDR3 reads TGTGCCAGCAGTGCGACAGGGAGTAACGCTTTCTTT. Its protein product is CASSATGSNAFF.

The DNA of the CDR3 is TGTGCCAGCAGTGAAGTCGGGACAGGCTCTGGGGCCAACGTCCTGACTTTC. Amino acid sequence: CASSEVGTGSGANVLTF. The J gene is TRBJ2-6, the V gene TRBV6-1, with 8 bases lining up with TRBD1. The CDR3 length is 17 residues. Germline V gives CDR1 MNHNS, CDR2 SASEGT. J lost 0 bases, V lost 1 base, and 2 bases had no gene match.

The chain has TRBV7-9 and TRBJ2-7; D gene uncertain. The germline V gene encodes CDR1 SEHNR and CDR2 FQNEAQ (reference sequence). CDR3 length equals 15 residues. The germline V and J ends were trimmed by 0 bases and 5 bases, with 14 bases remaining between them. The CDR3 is CASSLAGFEVHEQYF. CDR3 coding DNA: TGTGCCAGCAGCTTAGCTGGTTTTGAGGTCCACGAGCAGTACTTC.

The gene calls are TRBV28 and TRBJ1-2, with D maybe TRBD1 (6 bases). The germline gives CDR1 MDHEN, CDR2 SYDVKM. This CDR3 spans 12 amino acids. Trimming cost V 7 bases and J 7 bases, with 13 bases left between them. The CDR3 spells CASNKQGGGYTF. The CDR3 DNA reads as TGTGCCAGCAATAAACAGGGAGGTGGCTACACCTTC.

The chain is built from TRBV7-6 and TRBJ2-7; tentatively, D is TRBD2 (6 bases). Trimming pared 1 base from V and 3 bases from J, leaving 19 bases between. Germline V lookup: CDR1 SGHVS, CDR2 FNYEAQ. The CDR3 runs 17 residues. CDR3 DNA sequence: TGTGCCAGCAGCTTAGTCCCTCCGACCACGGAGGGCTACGAGCAGTACTTC. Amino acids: CASSLVPPTTEGYEQYF.

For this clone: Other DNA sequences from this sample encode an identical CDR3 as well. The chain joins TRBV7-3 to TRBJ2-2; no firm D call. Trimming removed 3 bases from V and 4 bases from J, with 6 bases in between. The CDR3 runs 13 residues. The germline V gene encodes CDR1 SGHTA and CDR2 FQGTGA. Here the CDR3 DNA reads TGTGCCAGCAGCTTGAGTCGCACCGGGGAGCTGTTTTTT. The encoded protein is CASSLSRTGELFF.

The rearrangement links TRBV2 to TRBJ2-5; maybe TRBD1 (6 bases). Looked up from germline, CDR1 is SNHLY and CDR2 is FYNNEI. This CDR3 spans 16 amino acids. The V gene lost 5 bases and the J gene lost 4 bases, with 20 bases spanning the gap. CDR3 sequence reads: CASSNRQAPKGETQYF. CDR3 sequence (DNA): TGTGCCAGCAGTAACCGACAGGCGCCGAAGGGAGAGACCCAGTACTTC. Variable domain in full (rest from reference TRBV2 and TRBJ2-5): EPEVTQTPSHQVTQMGQEVILRCVPISNHLYFYWYRQILGQKVEFLVSFYNNEISEKSEIFDDQFSVERPDGSNFTLKIRSTKLEDSAMYFCASSNRQAPKGETQYFGPGTRLLVL.

CDR3 DNA: TGTGCCAGCAGCTTACGTGGACTGCCGATAAAAGAAGAGACCCAGTACTTC. Translated, it gives CASSLRGLPIKEETQYF. J is TRBJ2-5 and V is TRBV11-2; D is possibly TRBD2 (5 bases). CDR1 is SGHAT and CDR2 is FQNNGV in the germline V gene. Trimming cost V 2 bases and J 3 bases, with 19 bases left between them. CDR3 length equals 17 residues.

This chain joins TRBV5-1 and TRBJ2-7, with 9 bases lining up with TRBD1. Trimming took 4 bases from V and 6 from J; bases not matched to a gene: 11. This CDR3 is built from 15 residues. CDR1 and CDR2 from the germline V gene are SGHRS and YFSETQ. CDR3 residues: CASSPRPGQGSEQYF. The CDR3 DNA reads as TGCGCCAGCAGCCCTCGCCCGGGACAGGGTTCCGAGCAGTACTTC.

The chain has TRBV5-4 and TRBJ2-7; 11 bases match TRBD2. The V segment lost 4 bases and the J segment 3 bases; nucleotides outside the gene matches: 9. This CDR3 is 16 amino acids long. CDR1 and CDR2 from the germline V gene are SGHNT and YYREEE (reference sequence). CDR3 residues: CASSKGLAAKNYEQYF. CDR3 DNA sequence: TGTGCCAGCAGCAAGGGACTAGCGGCGAAAAACTACGAGCAGTACTTC.

For the CDR3, the DNA is TGTGCCAGCAGCTTGGGACAGCTCGATGAGCAGTTCTTC. Its protein product is CASSLGQLDEQFF. The V gene is TRBV5-5, the J gene TRBJ2-1; tentative D call: TRBD1 (5 bases). CDR3 length: 13 amino acids. CDR1 SGHKS and CDR2 YYEKEE come from the germline V gene (reference sequence). Deletions cut 0 bases from V and 8 bases from J, with 9 bases between.